In this sample, the clone carrying this T cell receptor beta chain turned up many times. This sample is drawn from a study of human T cells and chemical hapten exposure. The CDR3 runs to 12 residues. V lost 1 base, J lost 3 bases, and 3 bases lay in between. CDR1 SGHRS and CDR2 YFSETQ come from the germline V gene. The time point here: patch test 3, about 24 weeks after DPC sensitization. Treatment: therapeutic diphenylcyclopropenone sensitization with weekly scalp DPC. The starting material, unfractionated whole blood, was used for total RNA extraction. TCRdb redid the calling of the RACE reads with MiXCR, one entry per CDR3 protein. Found here are 30,000 to 40,000 distinct CDR3 sequences, approximately 9.5% of them singletons; the top ten hold 26%.

This clonotype was sampled from a man aged 45 to 65 with alopecia areata. Some clones in this sample may be carry-over from other donors' samples. The sequencing used whole blood, collected in connection with sensitization to the hapten diphenylcyclopropenone (DPC). The chain joins TRBV5-1 to TRBJ2-3; D is uncertain. The CDR3 loop reads CASSLKTDTQYF. Written as DNA, the CDR3 is TGCGCCAGCAGCTTGAAAACAGATACGCAGTATTTT.